This T cell receptor beta chain stems from a study of breast tumors, draining lymph nodes, adjacent tissues. Study-wide results and limits: Findings are consistent with lymph node origin and intratumoral expansion of most tumor T cells. Tumor TCR diversity was below lymph nodes but above nontumor tissue.

TCRdb processed the multiplex PCR reads anew with MiXCR; each CDR3 protein has one entry. The data contain approximately 20,000 distinct CDR3 sequences, roughly 44% of them singletons. Comment on this clonotype: Its antigen is unknown. This may stem from a read error, because a much larger clone lies one nucleotide away.

CDR1 is MNHNS and CDR2 is SASEGT in the germline V gene. The CDR3 contains 16 residues. The V and J ends lost 5 bases and 2 bases respectively, with 16 bases between them. V gene TRBV6-1 combines with J gene TRBJ1-5; D uncertain. Sequencing input: breast tumor tissue. This clonotype was obtained from a female donor with breast cancer. Some clones in this sample may be carry-over from other donors' samples. This CDR3 is CASSQDGGKGNQPQHF. CDR3 bases: TGTGCCAGCAGTCAAGACGGAGGGAAGGGCAATCAGCCCCAGCATTTT.